This T cell receptor beta chain was retrieved from a study of blood T cells in healthy people across ages. The overall study: About one barcoded beta molecule was captured per two T cells (by template switching). Whole-study results and caveats: Long-lived donors had more naive CD4+ cells and higher diversity than aged donors. PBMCs that were unsorted prevented a conclusive naive versus antigen-experienced comparison.

Next came a second PCR, run for about 6 to 12 cycles, which used a sample-barcoded 5' primer along with a J-beta primer mix. Each TCR beta cDNA got a 12-nucleotide random molecular identifier. TCRdb redid the calling of the 5' RACE reads with MiXCR, one entry per CDR3 protein. The data contain 850,000 to 1,300,000 distinct CDR3 sequences, 45% of them singletons. Of note for this clonotype: The antigen remains undetermined.

The germline gives CDR1 LGHDT, CDR2 YNNKEL (reference sequence). This CDR3 has 15 amino acids. V lost 5 bases and J 6 bases, leaving 17 bases between the germline ends. The receptor was derived from an older woman in good health. V and J are TRBV3-1 and TRBJ1-5; TRBD1 is a possible D gene (5 bases). Sequencing input: blood. The DNA of the CDR3 is TGTGCCAGCAGCGAAGGGGCGGGGGGAGGTCAGCCCCAGCATTTT. Translating gives CASSEGAGGGQPQHF.